Included here is one T cell receptor (beta chain) sequence, with context. Deletions cut 2 bases from V and 0 bases from J, with 7 bases between. CDR3 length: 14 residues. CDR1 is SGHKS, CDR2 YYEKEE, per germline (reference sequence). The sample belongs to a study of blood T cell repertoires in COVID-19. About the study: COVID-19 samples from acute and convalescent phases originated in the United States, Italy and Spain. The cDNA or gDNA used as material had been derived from T cells, B-cell-depleted T cells, or PBMCs.

Original processing methods: It was from reference gene primer amplification that nucleated cell counts were estimated. Sequenced by immunoSEQ multiplex PCR; TCRdb stores in-frame clones only, minus some. The V and J calls and the clone size are those of that table, but D and trimming were determined from the DNA. The table shows under 70,000 clones, with roughly 84% occurring only once. The V call is TRBV5-5, the J call TRBJ2-3; the D gene is possibly TRBD2 (6 bases). The receptor's source is a woman between 18 and 29 years old with acute or convalescent COVID-19. The sample taken for sequencing was peripheral blood. CDR3 coding DNA: TGTGCCAGCAGCTTCGGACTAAGCACAGATACGCAGTATTTT. Translating gives CASSFGLSTDTQYF.